A selection of T cell receptor beta chains follows, all from one sample in a study of blood T cells in healthy people across ages. TCRdb reprocessed the 5' RACE reads with MiXCR, giving one entry per CDR3 protein. The sample comprises hundreds of thousands of distinct CDR3 sequences, about 24% of which are singletons, and approximately 8.7% rests with the top ten. This same sample was also taken into another study, of T cells of mothers and their children.

Sequencing was performed on blood. All receptors derive from a boy younger than 18 in good health. CDR3s include the opening cysteine and the closing phenylalanine or tryptophan. Fields, in order: clone size, V gene, J gene, D gene, CDR3 protein, CDR3 DNA. D genes are given only for firm matches. Clone size, where shown, is once, few, many, or a class for clones that have expanded.

clone size: few; V gene: TRBV20-1; J gene: TRBJ1-2; D gene: NA; CDR3 protein: CSARGPGYGYTF; CDR3 DNA: TGCAGTGCTAGGGGACCGGGATATGGCTACACCTTC
clone size: NA; V gene: TRBV4-1; J gene: TRBJ1-4; D gene: TRBD1; CDR3 protein: CASSPWTGRSEKLFF; CDR3 DNA: TGCGCCAGCAGCCCCTGGACAGGGCGAAGTGAAAAACTGTTTTTT
clone size: few; V gene: TRBV20-1; J gene: TRBJ2-2; D gene: NA; CDR3 protein: CSARGGWNAGELFF; CDR3 DNA: TGCAGTGCTAGAGGCGGGTGGAACGCCGGGGAGCTGTTTTTT
clone size: few; V gene: TRBV18; J gene: TRBJ2-7; D gene: TRBD2; CDR3 protein: CASSPGAGESIQQYF; CDR3 DNA: TGTGCCAGCTCACCAGGGGCGGGAGAAAGTATCCAGCAGTACTTC
clone size: NA; V gene: TRBV4-1; J gene: TRBJ2-4; D gene: NA; CDR3 protein: CASSQGGANIQYF; CDR3 DNA: TGCGCCAGCAGCCAAGGGGGGGCAAACATTCAGTATTTC
clone size: few; V gene: TRBV6-5; J gene: TRBJ1-1; D gene: NA; CDR3 protein: CASRSLRADSVAFF; CDR3 DNA: TGTGCCAGCAGATCGCTTCGAGCGGACTCGGTGGCTTTCTTT
clone size: few; V gene: TRBV7-2; J gene: TRBJ2-7; D gene: TRBD1; CDR3 protein: CASSLADRVLSPYEQYF; CDR3 DNA: TGTGCCAGCAGCTTAGCCGACAGGGTACTATCCCCCTACGAGCAGTACTTC
clone size: NA; V gene: TRBV21-1; J gene: TRBJ1-1; D gene: NA; CDR3 protein: CASSKGRFNEAFF; CDR3 DNA: TGTGCCAGCAGCAAAGGCAGGTTTAATGAAGCTTTCTTT
clone size: NA; V gene: TRBV30; J gene: TRBJ2-5; D gene: TRBD1; CDR3 protein: CAWSAGQTNQETQYF; CDR3 DNA: TGTGCCTGGAGTGCGGGACAGACAAACCAAGAGACCCAGTACTTC
clone size: NA; V gene: TRBV5-1; J gene: TRBJ2-7; D gene: NA; CDR3 protein: CASSLSYRDSGEQYF; CDR3 DNA: TGCGCCAGCAGCTTGTCGTACCGGGACTCTGGCGAGCAGTACTTC
clone size: few; V gene: TRBV4-3; J gene: TRBJ2-7; D gene: NA; CDR3 protein: CASSQVAPGTAFSYEQYF; CDR3 DNA: TGCGCCAGCAGCCAAGTGGCCCCCGGGACGGCGTTCTCCTACGAGCAGTACTTC
clone size: many; V gene: TRBV4-1; J gene: TRBJ2-2; D gene: TRBD1; CDR3 protein: CASSQGQGNTGELFF; CDR3 DNA: TGCGCCAGCAGCCAAGGACAGGGTAACACCGGGGAGCTGTTTTTT
clone size: few; V gene: TRBV2; J gene: TRBJ1-1; D gene: NA; CDR3 protein: CASSDNSSTEAFF; CDR3 DNA: TGTGCCAGCAGTGATAACAGTTCCACTGAAGCTTTCTTT
clone size: NA; V gene: TRBV27; J gene: TRBJ1-2; D gene: NA; CDR3 protein: CASSLGQANYGYTF; CDR3 DNA: TGTGCCAGCAGTTTAGGGCAGGCAAACTATGGCTACACCTTC
clone size: NA; V gene: TRBV6-1; J gene: TRBJ1-6; D gene: NA; CDR3 protein: CASTPGGQGGNSPLHF; CDR3 DNA: TGTGCCAGCACCCCCGGGGGGCAGGGAGGGAATTCACCCCTCCACTTT
clone size: few; V gene: TRBV2; J gene: TRBJ1-2; D gene: NA; CDR3 protein: CASSEAAGWTPRGYTF; CDR3 DNA: TGTGCCAGCAGTGAAGCTGCCGGATGGACCCCTCGGGGCTACACCTTC
clone size: NA; V gene: TRBV19; J gene: TRBJ1-6; D gene: NA; CDR3 protein: CASSISTANSPLHF; CDR3 DNA: TGTGCCAGTAGTATCTCGACGGCGAATTCACCCCTCCACTTT
clone size: NA; V gene: TRBV6-4; J gene: TRBJ1-1; D gene: TRBD1; CDR3 protein: CASSVEPLRQGAEAFF; CDR3 DNA: TGTGCCAGCAGTGTCGAACCTTTGCGACAGGGAGCTGAAGCTTTCTTT
clone size: NA; V gene: TRBV28; J gene: TRBJ2-5; D gene: TRBD2; CDR3 protein: CASSPGLAGEGETQYF; CDR3 DNA: TGTGCCAGCAGTCCCGGACTAGCGGGAGAGGGGGAGACCCAGTACTTC
clone size: few; V gene: TRBV7-9; J gene: TRBJ2-7; D gene: NA; CDR3 protein: CASSLAKSGSTYEQYF; CDR3 DNA: TGTGCCAGCAGCTTAGCGAAGAGCGGCTCTACCTACGAGCAGTACTTC
clone size: many; V gene: TRBV15; J gene: TRBJ1-2; D gene: NA; CDR3 protein: CATSRAGRQTHYGYTF; CDR3 DNA: TGTGCCACCAGCAGAGCTGGAAGGCAGACCCACTATGGCTACACCTTC
clone size: NA; V gene: TRBV5-8; J gene: TRBJ1-2; D gene: NA; CDR3 protein: CASSVSQGSPYGYTF; CDR3 DNA: TGTGCCAGCAGCGTATCTCAGGGAAGCCCCTATGGCTACACCTTC
clone size: NA; V gene: TRBV29-1; J gene: TRBJ2-5; D gene: NA; CDR3 protein: CSATSDQETQYF; CDR3 DNA: TGCAGCGCCACCAGCGACCAAGAGACCCAGTACTTC
clone size: few; V gene: TRBV20-1; J gene: TRBJ2-5; D gene: NA; CDR3 protein: CSADREMKTQYF; CDR3 DNA: TGCAGTGCTGACCGGGAGATGAAGACCCAGTACTTC
clone size: many; V gene: TRBV4-2; J gene: TRBJ2-5; D gene: NA; CDR3 protein: CASSQEARLQETQYF; CDR3 DNA: TGTGCCAGCAGCCAAGAGGCCCGGCTTCAAGAGACCCAGTACTTC
clone size: few; V gene: TRBV20-1; J gene: TRBJ2-7; D gene: TRBD2; CDR3 protein: CSAPRVSGVYEQYF; CDR3 DNA: TGCAGTGCGCCCAGGGTAAGCGGGGTATACGAGCAGTACTTC
clone size: NA; V gene: TRBV6-1; J gene: TRBJ2-1; D gene: TRBD1; CDR3 protein: CASSTTQGVILNEQFF; CDR3 DNA: TGTGCCAGCAGCACTACACAGGGGGTCATCTTAAATGAGCAGTTCTTC
clone size: few; V gene: TRBV7-8; J gene: TRBJ2-3; D gene: NA; CDR3 protein: CASSLAVKDTQYF; CDR3 DNA: TGTGCCAGCAGCTTAGCGGTCAAAGATACGCAGTATTTT
clone size: NA; V gene: TRBV29-1; J gene: TRBJ2-3; D gene: NA; CDR3 protein: CSVDGAGTDTQYF; CDR3 DNA: TGCAGCGTTGATGGAGCTGGCACAGATACGCAGTATTTT
clone size: NA; V gene: TRBV2; J gene: TRBJ2-5; D gene: NA; CDR3 protein: CASSEWDRETQYF; CDR3 DNA: TGTGCCAGCAGTGAATGGGATCGTGAGACCCAGTACTTC
clone size: few; V gene: TRBV24-1; J gene: TRBJ2-1; D gene: NA; CDR3 protein: CATSGDGRSSYNEQFF; CDR3 DNA: TGTGCCACCAGTGGCGACGGACGGAGCTCCTACAATGAGCAGTTCTTC
clone size: NA; V gene: TRBV2; J gene: TRBJ1-2; D gene: NA; CDR3 protein: CASTGARGYTF; CDR3 DNA: TGTGCCAGCACCGGGGCGAGGGGCTACACCTTC
clone size: NA; V gene: TRBV4-3; J gene: TRBJ1-4; D gene: TRBD1; CDR3 protein: CASSQVHTGGGEKLFF; CDR3 DNA: TGCGCCAGCAGCCAAGTCCACACAGGGGGAGGAGAAAAACTGTTTTTT
clone size: few; V gene: TRBV3-1; J gene: TRBJ2-1; D gene: TRBD2; CDR3 protein: CASSQDPSGGEQFF; CDR3 DNA: TGTGCCAGCAGCCAAGATCCTAGCGGGGGTGAGCAGTTCTTC
clone size: NA; V gene: TRBV30; J gene: TRBJ1-2; D gene: TRBD1; CDR3 protein: CAWRRDRSNYGYTF; CDR3 DNA: TGTGCCTGGAGACGGGACAGGTCTAACTATGGCTACACCTTC
clone size: many; V gene: TRBV28; J gene: TRBJ2-5; D gene: TRBD1; CDR3 protein: CASSLMRGQIQETQYF; CDR3 DNA: TGTGCCAGCAGTTTGATGAGGGGACAGATCCAAGAGACCCAGTACTTC
clone size: NA; V gene: TRBV4-3; J gene: TRBJ2-2; D gene: TRBD2; CDR3 protein: CASSLVLAGRGSSNTGELFF; CDR3 DNA: TGCGCCAGCAGCCTAGTACTAGCGGGTCGGGGTTCCTCGAACACCGGGGAGCTGTTTTTT